The 30 T cell receptor beta chains presented below share a single source sample, sequenced in a study of blood T cell repertoires in COVID-19. The data were produced by immunoSEQ multiplex PCR, yet TCRdb's version contains in-frame clones alone and is incomplete. The sample includes 90,000 to 130,000 clones, 76% of them seen just once. Sequences were obtained from peripheral blood. These receptors originate from a woman of 80 years or more with acute or convalescent COVID-19.

Only one count was recorded for this clone. J is TRBJ2-7 and V is TRBV5-1; maybe TRBD1 (6 bases). The CDR3 is made up of 14 amino acids. V gave up 3 bases and J gave up 6 bases, with 16 bases separating them. CDR1 is SGHRS, CDR2 YFSETQ, per germline. Here the CDR3 DNA reads TGCGCCAGCAGCTCCGCCGAGCAGGGGCGCGAGCAGTACTTC. Its translation: CASSSAEQGREQYF.

V usage is TRBV28 and J usage is TRBJ2-7, with unresolved D. The CDR3 contains 13 residues. Germline V lookup: CDR1 MDHEN, CDR2 SYDVKM. V dropped 6 bases and J dropped 1 base, with 10 bases sitting between them. CDR3: CASSPAVSYEQYF. The DNA for the CDR3 is TGTGCCAGCAGCCCCGCGGTATCCTACGAGCAGTACTTC.

V gene TRBV12-3 or TRBV12-4 combines with J gene TRBJ1-2; D is unresolved. There are 13 residues in the CDR3. V lost 4 bases and J 7 bases, leaving 13 bases between the germline ends. As DNA, the CDR3 is TGTGCCAGCAGTTCAGAGGGAGTGGGTGGCTACACCTTC. Its translation is CASSSEGVGGYTF.

V usage is TRBV14 and J usage is TRBJ2-7; D unresolved. Trimming stripped 4 bases from V and 7 bases from J, with 14 bases between. Germline assignment: CDR1 SGHDN and CDR2 FVKESK. CDR3 length: 13 amino acids. The CDR3 loop reads CASSRTDVREQYF. The DNA of the CDR3 is TGTGCCAGCAGCCGTACAGATGTCAGGGAGCAGTACTTC.

This clone was seen more than once but under ten times. V gene TRBV7-9 combines with J gene TRBJ1-5; D uncertain. The CDR3 sequence is 13 residues long. Germline V CDR1 and CDR2: SEHNR, FQNEAQ (reference sequence). Trimming pared 7 bases from V and 5 bases from J, leaving 12 bases between. The CDR3: CASTPARDQPQHF. In DNA, the CDR3 is TGTGCCAGCACCCCCGCCCGAGATCAGCCCCAGCATTTT.

CDR3 sequence (DNA): TGTGCCAGCAAAAGAGCGGGAGAGTGGGACATTCAGTACTTC. Protein sequence: CASKRAGEWDIQYF. The chain is built from TRBV21-1 and TRBJ2-4; TRBD2 was called by the table and not checked on the DNA. TRBV21-1 is noted as a pseudogene. The CDR3 length is 14 residues.

This clone was observed a single time. The genes are TRBV3-1 (or the pseudogene TRBV3-2) and TRBJ1-6; possible D gene TRBD1, 6 bases. This CDR3 is 15 amino acids long. V lost 1 base and J lost 7, with 11 bases in between. Germline-derived CDR1 and CDR2 are LGHDT and YNNKEL (reference sequence). The chain's CDR3 is CASSQAQGHNSPLHF. The CDR3 DNA reads TGTGCCAGCAGCCAAGCACAGGGCCACAATTCACCCCTCCACTTT.

Details on this clone: The same CDR3 can be traced to other DNA sequences in this sample. CDR3 nucleotide sequence: TGTGCCAGCTCACCAAGTACAGCCTACGAGCAGTACTTC. This encodes CASSPSTAYEQYF. The gene calls are TRBV18 and TRBJ2-7; D is ambiguous. V was pared by 2 bases and J by 2 bases, with 7 bases between. The CDR3 is 13 residues long. CDR1 is KGHSH and CDR2 is LQKENI in the germline V gene.

The V gene is TRBV10-3, the J gene TRBJ2-1, with 12 positions matching TRBD2. Trimming took 9 bases from V and 2 from J; bases not matched to a gene: 11. The CDR3 is 17 residues long. CDR1 is ENHRY, CDR2 SYGVKD, per germline. The CDR3 reads CAIGREASGGAYNEQFF. The CDR3 DNA follows: TGTGCCATAGGGCGGGAGGCTAGCGGGGGGGCCTACAATGAGCAGTTCTTC.

The V call is TRBV12-3 or TRBV12-4, the J call TRBJ2-7; perhaps TRBD2 as D (5 bases). V lost 5 bases to trimming and J lost 4 bases, with 12 bases between them. The CDR3 length is 13 residues. The CDR3 nucleotides are TGTGCCAGCAGTCCACTAGGCCAGTACGAGCAGTACTTC. This translates into CASSPLGQYEQYF.

The J gene is TRBJ1-2, the V gene TRBV18, with D perhaps matching TRBD1 (6 bases). This CDR3 region has 15 residues. Deletions cut 6 bases from V and 4 bases from J, with 18 bases between. Germline CDR1 KGHSH, CDR2 LQKENI. As DNA, the CDR3 is TGTGCCAGCTCCCCGGGGACAATCAGCTCCTATGGCTACACCTTC. Translation gives CASSPGTISSYGYTF.

This clone was found a few times. The rearrangement links TRBV7-2 to TRBJ2-1; D perhaps matches TRBD2 (6 bases). The CDR3 sequence is 15 residues long. CDR1 is SGHTA and CDR2 is FQGNSA in the germline V gene. Between the trimmed V and J ends, which lost 3 bases and 2 bases, there was a span of 11 bases. In DNA, the CDR3 is TGTGCCAGCAGCTTCGGGGGTAGGACCTACAATGAGCAGTTCTTC. This codes for CASSFGGRTYNEQFF.

This chain uses TRBV3-1 (or the pseudogene TRBV3-2) with TRBJ1-2, with 7 nucleotides matching TRBD1. The CDR3 has 15 residues. Trimming at V came to 0 bases and at J to 5 bases, leaving 6 bases not matched to a gene. Germline V gene lookup returns CDR1 LGHDT and CDR2 YNNKEL (reference sequence). Here the CDR3 reads CASSQDQQGPYGYTF. As DNA, the CDR3 is TGTGCCAGCAGCCAAGATCAACAGGGGCCTTATGGCTACACCTTC.

CDR3 amino acids: CASSQLGGSNQPQHF. CDR3 DNA sequence: TGCGCCAGCAGCCAATTAGGGGGTAGCAATCAGCCCCAGCATTTT. The chain uses TRBV4-1 and TRBJ1-5; maybe TRBD1 (6 bases). Germline V gene lookup returns CDR1 MGHRA and CDR2 YSYEKL. The CDR3 totals 15 residues. V lost 2 bases, J lost 0 bases, and 8 bases lay in between.

This chain connects TRBV30 to TRBJ2-3; 8 bases match TRBD2. With V trimmed by 8 bases and J by 0 bases, 7 bases remained unmatched. The CDR3 has 14 residues. Germline CDR1 and CDR2: GTSNPN and SVGIG (reference sequence). Here the CDR3 DNA reads TGTGCCCGGGGGGGGGAGGCTAGCACAGATACGCAGTATTTT. This encodes CARGGEASTDTQYF.

The CDR3, as DNA: TGTGCCAGCAGCCATTCGGGGGGGAACACTGAAGCTTTCTTT. Translating gives CASSHSGGNTEAFF. The genes are TRBV3-1 (or the pseudogene TRBV3-2) and TRBJ1-1; possible D gene TRBD1, 5 bases. This CDR3 region has 14 residues. CDR1 and CDR2 (germline): LGHDT, YNNKEL (reference sequence). V lost 3 bases, J lost 1 base, and 9 bases lay in between.

In its sample, this clone was seen a few times. J is TRBJ1-5 and V is TRBV2; 9 positions agree with TRBD1. The CDR3 loop spans 14 amino acids. Germline-derived CDR1 and CDR2 are SNHLY and FYNNEI. V was pared by 6 bases and J by 6 bases, with 6 bases of the junction left unmatched. The CDR3 loop reads CASRAMTGGQPQHF. CDR3 in DNA: TGTGCCAGCAGGGCAATGACAGGGGGTCAGCCCCAGCATTTT. The full variable domain, completed using reference TRBV2 and TRBJ1-5, is EPEVTQTPSHQVTQMGQEVILRCVPISNHLYFYWYRQILGQKVEFLVSFYNNEISEKSEIFDDQFSVERPDGSNFTLKIRSTKLEDSAMYFCASRAMTGGQPQHFGDGTRLSIL.

J is TRBJ2-7 and V is TRBV6-6; the match to TRBD2 covers 9 bases. There are 15 residues in the CDR3. V shed 5 bases and J 1 base; nucleotides not matched to a gene: 6. Germline V gene data show CDR1 as MNHNY and CDR2 as SVGAGI (reference sequence). CDR3 DNA: TGTGCCAGCAGTCAAGCGGGGGGACCTTCCTACGAGCAGTACTTC. Its translation is CASSQAGGPSYEQYF.

The V gene is TRBV19, the J gene TRBJ1-2; D not resolved. V lost 4 bases to trimming and J lost 7 bases, with 10 bases between them. Germline V gene sequence: CDR1 LNHDA, CDR2 SQIVND (reference sequence). CDR3 length: 12 residues. CDR3 amino acids: CASSSQVSGYTF. CDR3 DNA: TGTGCCAGTAGTAGCCAGGTCTCTGGCTACACCTTC.

The chain carries TRBV27 and TRBJ2-3, with TRBD1 identical over 7 bases. Germline values: CDR1 MNHEY, CDR2 SMNVEV (reference sequence). The ends lost 8 bases at V and 1 base at J; junction bases unmatched: 9. The CDR3 has 15 residues. CDR3: CASREQGTRTDTQYF. CDR3 DNA: TGTGCCAGCCGAGAACAGGGGACCCGCACAGATACGCAGTATTTT.

The V call is TRBV7-2, the J call TRBJ1-6; D gene ambiguous. Trimming pared 1 base from V and 7 bases from J, leaving 17 bases between. The CDR3 extends over 17 amino acids. The V gene's germline CDR1 is SGHTA and CDR2 FQGNSA. CDR3 loop: CASSLGLGRGWNSPLHF. The CDR3 DNA is TGTGCCAGCAGCTTAGGGCTTGGCAGAGGATGGAATTCACCCCTCCACTTT.

V usage is TRBV18 and J usage is TRBJ1-2; possible D gene TRBD1, 5 bases. CDR1 and CDR2 (germline): KGHSH, LQKENI. The CDR3 is 15 amino acids. V lost 2 bases, J lost 5 bases, and 15 bases lay in between. The CDR3, as DNA: TGTGCCAGCTCACCAGTACAGGCGAGCCTATATGGCTACACCTTC. This encodes CASSPVQASLYGYTF.

The V gene is TRBV10-3, the J gene TRBJ2-7, with TRBD1 identical over 7 bases. The CDR3 has 14 amino acids. The germline V gene has CDR1 ENHRY and CDR2 SYGVKD. The V and J ends lost 11 bases and 0 bases, in that order; junction bases with no gene match: 10. The chain's CDR3 is CASTLGQVSYEQYF. CDR3 sequence (DNA): TGTGCCTCCACCCTAGGACAGGTCTCCTACGAGCAGTACTTC.

DNA of the CDR3: TGTGCCAGTAGTTTGGACAGGGTTCAGCCCCAGCATTTT. This translates into CASSLDRVQPQHF. The chain joins TRBV19 to TRBJ1-5; 8 nucleotides match TRBD1. This CDR3 has 13 residues. Germline lookup yields CDR1 LNHDA and CDR2 SQIVND (reference sequence). V lost 5 bases and J lost 6; bases outside the gene matches: 3. Complete variable domain (other parts from reference TRBV19 and TRBJ1-5): DGGITQSPKYLFRKEGQNVTLSCEQNLNHDAMYWYRQDPGQGLRLIYYSQIVNDFQKGDIAEGYSVSREKKESFPLTVTSAQKNPTAFYLCASSLDRVQPQHFGDGTRLSIL.

The rearrangement uses TRBV19 and TRBJ1-2; TRBD1 agrees at 10 bases. This CDR3 is built from 14 residues. V was pared by 4 bases and J by 2 bases, with 1 base of the junction left unmatched. Germline lookup yields CDR1 LNHDA and CDR2 SQIVND (reference sequence). CDR3 loop: CASSRQGANYGYTF. As DNA, the CDR3 is TGTGCCAGTAGTAGACAGGGGGCCAACTATGGCTACACCTTC.

V is TRBV5-4 and J is TRBJ2-7; possibly TRBD2 for D (5 bases). CDR3 length equals 15 residues. V lost 2 bases and J 0 bases, leaving 12 bases between the germline ends. The germline V gene encodes CDR1 SGHNT and CDR2 YYREEE (reference sequence). The chain's CDR3 is CASSFGPTNSYEQYF. The CDR3 DNA reads TGTGCCAGCAGCTTTGGACCGACTAACTCCTACGAGCAGTACTTC.

The CDR3 protein is CASSLNSNQPQHF. The CDR3 DNA sequence: TGTGCCAGTAGCCTTAATAGCAATCAGCCCCAGCATTTT. The chain recombines TRBV19 with TRBJ1-5; D ambiguous. Trimming pared 6 bases from V and 0 bases from J, leaving 6 bases between. CDR1 and CDR2 (germline): LNHDA, SQIVND (reference sequence). The length of the CDR3 is 13 residues.

The CDR3 here is CASTKSGRRNEQYF. The DNA of the CDR3 is TGTGCCAGCACAAAAAGCGGGAGGAGGAACGAGCAGTACTTC. The chain employs TRBV25-1 and TRBJ2-7; 9 bases map to TRBD2. This CDR3 has 14 residues. The germline V gene has CDR1 MGHDK and CDR2 SYGVNS. With V trimmed by 7 bases and J by 5 bases, 9 bases remained unmatched.

The chain combines TRBV30 with TRBJ2-2; D may be TRBD2 (6 bases). Trimming pared 4 bases from V and 7 bases from J, leaving 13 bases between. Germline-derived CDR1 and CDR2 are GTSNPN and SVGIG (reference sequence). The CDR3 is made up of 13 amino acids. The CDR3 region is CAWTLGGLGELFF. The CDR3, as DNA: TGTGCCTGGACCCTCGGGGGACTCGGGGAGCTGTTTTTT.

The chain recombines TRBV7-3 with TRBJ2-5, with 9 nucleotides matching TRBD1. CDR3 length: 14 amino acids. The V segment lost 5 bases and the J segment 4 bases; nucleotides outside the gene matches: 5. CDR1 and CDR2 from the germline V gene are SGHTA and FQGTGA. CDR3 residues: CASSQTGGRETQYF. CDR3 coding DNA: TGTGCCAGCAGCCAAACAGGGGGCCGAGAGACCCAGTACTTC.